Listed below are T cell receptor beta chains from one sample, sequenced in a study of blood T cell repertoires in COVID-19. Using immunoSEQ multiplex PCR, the repertoire was profiled, and TCRdb retains in-frame clones only, with some absent. Of about 390,000 clones listed, more than 70% are singletons. Sequenced: peripheral blood. These receptors were obtained from a woman aged 55 to 70 with COVID-19, enrolled during active disease. CDR3s include the opening cysteine and the closing phenylalanine or tryptophan. Fields, in order: V gene, J gene, clone size, D gene, CDR3 protein, CDR3 DNA. A D gene is named only where the DNA matches it firmly. The listing skips clone size in some rows; elsewhere it reads once, few, many or a size class.

V: TRBV18
J: TRBJ1-5
size: NA
D: TRBD1
CDR3: CASSPASGQGNQPQHF
DNA: TGTGCCAGCTCACCCGCCTCGGGACAGGGAAATCAGCCCCAGCATTTT

V: TRBV5-6
J: TRBJ2-1
size: NA
D: NA
CDR3: CASSFNFRVLHNEQFF
DNA: TGTGCCAGCAGCTTCAATTTTCGGGTACTTCACAATGAGCAGTTCTTC

V: TRBV6-5
J: TRBJ1-3
size: NA
D: NA
CDR3: CASSYGGFGNTIYF
DNA: TGTGCCAGCAGTTACGGGGGGTTCGGAAACACCATATATTTT

V: TRBV6-5
J: TRBJ2-2
size: NA
D: TRBD2
CDR3: CASSFTGGTNTGELFF
DNA: TGTGCCAGCAGTTTCACGGGGGGGACGAACACCGGGGAGCTGTTTTTT

V: TRBV10-2
J: TRBJ1-5
size: NA
D: NA
CDR3: CASSTGTSNQPQHF
DNA: TGCGCCAGCTCAACGGGAACTAGCAATCAGCCCCAGCATTTT

V: TRBV10-2
J: TRBJ1-1
size: NA
D: NA
CDR3: CASRGGGGNMNTEAFF
DNA: TGCGCCAGCAGGGGCGGGGGGGGGAATATGAACACTGAAGCTTTCTTT

V: TRBV6-5
J: TRBJ1-1
size: NA
D: TRBD1
CDR3: CASRRQGGLNTEAFF
DNA: TGTGCCAGCAGAAGACAGGGGGGCTTGAACACTGAAGCTTTCTTT

V: TRBV9
J: TRBJ1-2
size: NA
D: NA
CDR3: CASYGLYGYTF
DNA: TGTGCCAGCTACGGACTCTATGGCTACACCTTC

V: TRBV24-1
J: TRBJ2-3
size: NA
D: TRBD2
CDR3: CATSDRTSGGTDTQYF
DNA: TGTGCCACCAGTGATCGGACTAGCGGTGGCACAGATACGCAGTATTTT

V: TRBV5-1
J: TRBJ1-2
size: few
D: NA
CDR3: CASSTTGRPPDSRGYTF
DNA: TGCGCCAGCAGCACGACAGGTCGGCCCCCGGATTCTCGGGGCTACACCTTC

V: TRBV19
J: TRBJ1-3
size: once
D: NA
CDR3: CASSPSIQGNTIYF
DNA: TGTGCCAGTAGTCCATCAATACAAGGAAACACCATATATTTT

V: TRBV10-3
J: TRBJ1-2
size: NA
D: NA
CDR3: CAISDLVGPQGGYTF
DNA: TGTGCCATCAGTGACTTGGTTGGACCGCAGGGAGGCTACACCTTC

V: TRBV30
J: TRBJ1-2
size: NA
D: TRBD1
CDR3: CAWGPGGGVTRRGGYTF
DNA: TGTGCCTGGGGGCCAGGAGGGGGCGTAACCCGCCGCGGAGGCTACACCTTC

V: TRBV3-1/TRBV3-2
J: TRBJ1-2
size: NA
D: NA
CDR3: CASSQGGDRGGYTF
DNA: TGTGCCAGCAGCCAAGGGGGGGATAGGGGCGGCTACACCTTC

V: TRBV6-5
J: TRBJ2-3
size: NA
D: NA
CDR3: CASRRDSTDTQYF
DNA: TGTGCCAGCAGGCGGGATAGCACAGATACGCAGTATTTT